This entry concerns a single T cell receptor beta chain. As yet, its antigen is unknown. The sample comes from a study of radiation and T cells in renal cell carcinoma. Whole-study findings and limits: Top tumor clonotypes rose in blood 2 weeks post-radiation, then contracted.

Time point defined: blood 4 weeks post-SBRT, at nephrectomy. Regarding treatment: 15 Gy SBRT to primary tumor, nephrectomy 4 weeks later. Germline CDR1 and CDR2: LGHNA and YSLEER. This CDR3 spans 14 amino acids. V lost 1 base, J lost 2 bases, and 1 base stayed unmatched. Assay used: immunoSEQ multiplex PCR; TCRdb lists only in-frame clones, some missing. The repertoire holds around 100,000 clones, with about 79% as singletons. The sample consisted of blood, taken from a patient whose treatment included radiotherapy and nephrectomy. This clonotype was obtained from a man aged 55 to 70 with renal cell carcinoma. The chain employs TRBV4-3 and TRBJ2-7; TRBD1 aligns across 8 bases. The CDR3 DNA is TGCGCCAGCAGCCAAGGGACAGGGACCTACGAGCAGTACTTC. This gives the protein CASSQGTGTYEQYF.